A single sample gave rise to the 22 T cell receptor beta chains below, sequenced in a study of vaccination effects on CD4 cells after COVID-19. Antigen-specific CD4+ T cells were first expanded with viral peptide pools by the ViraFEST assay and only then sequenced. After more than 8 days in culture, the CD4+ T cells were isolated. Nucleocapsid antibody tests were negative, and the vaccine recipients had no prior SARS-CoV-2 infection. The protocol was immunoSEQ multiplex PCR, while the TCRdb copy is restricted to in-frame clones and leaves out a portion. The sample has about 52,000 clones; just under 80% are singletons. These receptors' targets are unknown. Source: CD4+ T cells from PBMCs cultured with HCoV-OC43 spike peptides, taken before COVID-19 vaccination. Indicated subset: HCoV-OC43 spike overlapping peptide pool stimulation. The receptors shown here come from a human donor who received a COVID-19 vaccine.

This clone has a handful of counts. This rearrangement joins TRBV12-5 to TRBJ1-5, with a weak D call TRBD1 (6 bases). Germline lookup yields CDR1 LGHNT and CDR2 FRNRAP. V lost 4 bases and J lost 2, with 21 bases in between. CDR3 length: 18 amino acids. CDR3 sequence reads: CASGSPPNREGGNQPQHF. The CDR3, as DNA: TGTGCTAGTGGTTCCCCACCAAACAGGGAAGGAGGCAATCAGCCCCAGCATTTT.

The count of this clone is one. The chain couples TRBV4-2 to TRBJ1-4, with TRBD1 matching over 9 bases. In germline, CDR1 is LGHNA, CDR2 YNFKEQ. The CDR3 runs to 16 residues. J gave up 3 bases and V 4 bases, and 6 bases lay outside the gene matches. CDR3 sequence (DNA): TGTGCCAGCAGCCCAGGACAGGGGACTCCTAATGAAAAACTGTTTTTT. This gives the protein CASSPGQGTPNEKLFF.

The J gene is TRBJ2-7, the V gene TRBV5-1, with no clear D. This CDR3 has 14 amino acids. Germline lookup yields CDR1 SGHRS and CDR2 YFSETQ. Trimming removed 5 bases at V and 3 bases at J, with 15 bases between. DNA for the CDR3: TGCGCCAGCAGGCAACACAAGCGATTCTACGAGCAGTACGTC. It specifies CASRQHKRFYEQYV.

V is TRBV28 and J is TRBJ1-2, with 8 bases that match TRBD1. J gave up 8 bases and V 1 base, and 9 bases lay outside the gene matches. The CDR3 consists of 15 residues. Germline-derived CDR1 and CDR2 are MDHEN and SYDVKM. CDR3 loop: CASSLLGTGRKGYTF. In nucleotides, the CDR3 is TGTGCCAGCAGTTTATTGGGGACAGGCAGGAAGGGCTACACCTTC.

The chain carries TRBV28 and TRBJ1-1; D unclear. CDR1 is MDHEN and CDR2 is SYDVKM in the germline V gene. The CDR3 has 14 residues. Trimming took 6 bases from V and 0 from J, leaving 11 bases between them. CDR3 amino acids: CASSLPSMNTEAFF. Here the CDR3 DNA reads TGTGCCAGCAGCCTTCCCAGCATGAACACTGAAGCTTTCTTT.

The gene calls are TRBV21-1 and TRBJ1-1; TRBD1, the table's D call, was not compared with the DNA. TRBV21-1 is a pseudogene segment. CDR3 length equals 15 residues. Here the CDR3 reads CASSGRQGANTEAFF. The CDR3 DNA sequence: TGTGCCAGCAGCGGTCGACAGGGGGCGAACACTGAAGCTTTCTTT.

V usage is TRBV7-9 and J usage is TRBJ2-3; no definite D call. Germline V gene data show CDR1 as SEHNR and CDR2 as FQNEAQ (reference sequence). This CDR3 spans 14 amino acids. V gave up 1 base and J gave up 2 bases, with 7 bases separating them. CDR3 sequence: CASSLVTYTDTQYF. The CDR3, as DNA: TGTGCCAGCAGCTTAGTTACTTACACAGATACGCAGTATTTT.

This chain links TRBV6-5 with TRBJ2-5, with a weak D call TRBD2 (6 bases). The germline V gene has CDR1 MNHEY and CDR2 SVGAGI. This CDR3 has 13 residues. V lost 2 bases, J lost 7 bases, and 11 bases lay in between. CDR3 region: CASSYGGSGTQYF. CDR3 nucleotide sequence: TGTGCCAGCAGTTACGGGGGGTCAGGGACCCAGTACTTC.

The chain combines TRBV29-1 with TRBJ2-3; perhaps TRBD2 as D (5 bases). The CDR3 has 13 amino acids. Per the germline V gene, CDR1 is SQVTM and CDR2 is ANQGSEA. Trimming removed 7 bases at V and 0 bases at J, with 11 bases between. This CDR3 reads CSAQRGSTDTQYF. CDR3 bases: TGCAGCGCCCAACGGGGAAGCACAGATACGCAGTATTTT.

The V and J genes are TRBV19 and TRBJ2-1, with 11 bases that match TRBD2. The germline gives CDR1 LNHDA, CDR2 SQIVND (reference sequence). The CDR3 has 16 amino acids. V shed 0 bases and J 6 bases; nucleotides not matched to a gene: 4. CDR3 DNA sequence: TGTGCCAGTAGTATAGAAACTAGCGGGGGATCCAATGAGCAGTTCTTC. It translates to CASSIETSGGSNEQFF.

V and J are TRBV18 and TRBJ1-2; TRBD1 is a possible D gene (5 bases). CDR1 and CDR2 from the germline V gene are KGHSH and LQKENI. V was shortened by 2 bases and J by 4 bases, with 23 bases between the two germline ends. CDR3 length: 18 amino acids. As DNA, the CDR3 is TGTGCCAGCTCACCATCTCCGACAAGGGGATTACCGTCCTATGGCTACACCTTC. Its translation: CASSPSPTRGLPSYGYTF. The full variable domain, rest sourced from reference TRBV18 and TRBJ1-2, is NAGVMQNPRHLVRRRGQEARLRCSPMKGHSHVYWYRQLPEEGLKFMVYLQKENIIDESGMPKERFSAEFPKEGPSILRIQQVVRGDSAAYFCASSPSPTRGLPSYGYTFGSGTRLTVV.

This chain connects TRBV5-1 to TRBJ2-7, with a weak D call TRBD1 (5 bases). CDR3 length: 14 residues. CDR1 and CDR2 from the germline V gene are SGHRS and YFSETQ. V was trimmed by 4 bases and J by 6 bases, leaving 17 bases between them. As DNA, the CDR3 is TGCGCCAGCAGCCGAGACCTTAACCAGGGCGAGCAGTACGTC. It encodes CASSRDLNQGEQYV.

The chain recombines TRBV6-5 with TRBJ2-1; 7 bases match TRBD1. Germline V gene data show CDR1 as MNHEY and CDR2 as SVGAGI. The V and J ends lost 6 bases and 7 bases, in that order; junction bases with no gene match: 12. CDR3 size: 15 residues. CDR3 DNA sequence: TGTGCCAGCAGCTCCGACAGGGCCGCAGGTAATGAGCAGTTCTTC. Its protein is CASSSDRAAGNEQFF.

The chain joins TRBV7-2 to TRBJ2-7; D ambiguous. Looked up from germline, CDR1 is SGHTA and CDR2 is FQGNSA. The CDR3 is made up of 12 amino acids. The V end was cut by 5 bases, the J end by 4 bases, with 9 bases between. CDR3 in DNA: TGTGCCAGCAGCCAGAGTGGATACGAGCAGTACGTC. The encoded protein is CASSQSGYEQYV.

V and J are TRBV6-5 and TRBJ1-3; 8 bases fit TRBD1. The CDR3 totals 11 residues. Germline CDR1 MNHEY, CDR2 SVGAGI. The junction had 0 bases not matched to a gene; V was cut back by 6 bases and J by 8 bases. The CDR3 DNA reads TGTGCCAGCAGACAGGGGGACACCATATATTTT. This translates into CASRQGDTIYF.

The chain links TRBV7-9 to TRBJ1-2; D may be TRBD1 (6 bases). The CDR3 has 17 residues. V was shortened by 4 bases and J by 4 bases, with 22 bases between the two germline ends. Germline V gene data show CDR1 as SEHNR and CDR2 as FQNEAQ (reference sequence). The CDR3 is CASSSRTAKGGLYGYTF. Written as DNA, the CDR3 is TGTGCCAGCAGCTCCAGGACAGCGAAGGGGGGGCTCTATGGCTACACCTTC.

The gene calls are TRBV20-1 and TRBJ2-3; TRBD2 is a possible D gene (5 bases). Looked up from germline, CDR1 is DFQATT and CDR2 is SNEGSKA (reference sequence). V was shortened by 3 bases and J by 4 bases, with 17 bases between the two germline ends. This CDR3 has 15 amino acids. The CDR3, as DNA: TGCAGTGCTAGTCCGGCGGACTCTCCTCCAGATACGCAGTATTTT. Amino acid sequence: CSASPADSPPDTQYF.

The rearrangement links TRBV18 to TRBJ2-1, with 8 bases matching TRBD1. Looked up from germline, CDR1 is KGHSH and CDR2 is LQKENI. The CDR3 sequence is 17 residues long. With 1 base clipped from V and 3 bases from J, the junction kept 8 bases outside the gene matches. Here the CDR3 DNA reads TGTGCCAGCTCACCACAATTACAGGGGGTGGACTACAATGAGCAGTTCTTC. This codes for CASSPQLQGVDYNEQFF.

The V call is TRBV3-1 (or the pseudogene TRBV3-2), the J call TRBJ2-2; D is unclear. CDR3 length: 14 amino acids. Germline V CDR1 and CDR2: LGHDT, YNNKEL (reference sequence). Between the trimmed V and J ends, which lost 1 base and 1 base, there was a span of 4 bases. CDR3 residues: CASSQVRNTGELFF. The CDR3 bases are TGTGCCAGCAGCCAAGTTAGGAACACCGGGGAGCTGTTTTTT.

CDR3 amino acids: CASSLEAGYVDTQYF. CDR3 sequence (DNA): TGTGCCAGCAGTTTAGAGGCGGGGTACGTAGATACGCAGTATTTT. V and J are TRBV27 and TRBJ2-3; tentatively, D is TRBD2 (6 bases). The germline CDR1 and CDR2 sequences are MNHEY and SMNVEV (reference sequence). The CDR3 loop spans 15 amino acids. V lost 2 bases and J lost 5, with 14 bases in between.

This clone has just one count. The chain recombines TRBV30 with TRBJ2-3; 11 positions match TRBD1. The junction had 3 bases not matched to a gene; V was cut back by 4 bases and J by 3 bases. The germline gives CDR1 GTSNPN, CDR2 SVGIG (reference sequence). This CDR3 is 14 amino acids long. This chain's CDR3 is CAWTRDRGTDTQYF. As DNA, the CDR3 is TGTGCCTGGACTAGGGACAGGGGGACAGATACGCAGTATTTT. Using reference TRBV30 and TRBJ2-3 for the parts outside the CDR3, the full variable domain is SQTIHQWPATLVQPVGSPLSLECTVEGTSNPNLYWYRQAAGRGLQLLFYSVGIGQISSEVPQNLSASRPQDRQFILSSKKLLLSDSGFYLCAWTRDRGTDTQYFGPGTRLTVL.

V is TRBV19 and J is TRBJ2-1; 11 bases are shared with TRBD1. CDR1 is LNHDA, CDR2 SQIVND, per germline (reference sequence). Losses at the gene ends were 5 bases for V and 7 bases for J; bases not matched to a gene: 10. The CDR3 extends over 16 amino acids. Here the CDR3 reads CASSARGQGAGNEQFF. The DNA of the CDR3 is TGTGCCAGTAGTGCCCGAGGACAGGGGGCAGGGAATGAGCAGTTCTTC.